The 8 T cell receptor beta chains presented below share a single source sample, sequenced in a study of T cells in Graves' hyperthyroidism and ophthalmopathy. RNA transcripts gave rise to amplified TCR beta CDR3 regions. An initial round of RT-PCR targeting the TCR CDR3 relied on the HTBI primer set. TCRdb re-derived calls from the multiplex PCR reads in MiXCR, one entry per CDR3 protein. This sample has hundreds of thousands of distinct CDR3 sequences, with approximately 13% found just once. The sequenced material came from blood. These receptors were collected from a woman aged 40 to 50 with Graves' ophthalmopathy.

For this clonotype: One junction end disagrees with the germline gene, perhaps due to a read error. The gene calls are TRBV7-7 and TRBJ2-3; no definite D call. The V gene's germline CDR1 is SSHAT and CDR2 FNYEAQ (reference sequence). There are 15 residues in the CDR3. Here the CDR3 DNA reads TGTGCTAGCAGCCCCGGCCGTGGGATTGTAGATACGCAGTATTTT. It is translated as CASSPGRGIVDTQYF.

The sample holds many counts of this clonotype. The rearrangement joins TRBV19 to TRBJ1-1, with D uncertain. V gave up 3 bases and J gave up 1 base, with 12 bases separating them. Germline values: CDR1 LNHDA, CDR2 SQIVND (reference sequence). This CDR3 region has 15 residues. This chain's CDR3 is CASSMSPGRNTEAFF. In DNA form, the CDR3 reads TGTGCCAGTAGTATGAGTCCAGGCAGGAACACTGAAGCTTTCTTT.

Sample share makes this clonotype large (0.1 to 1%). The chain combines TRBV10-3 with TRBJ1-5; D possibly corresponds to TRBD1 (6 bases). V lost 4 bases, J lost 3 bases, and 16 bases lay in between. The CDR3 has 16 amino acids. CDR1 is ENHRY, CDR2 SYGVKD, per germline. CDR3 residues: CAISAADSAYNQPQHF. The CDR3 DNA is TGTGCCATCAGTGCCGCGGACAGTGCTTACAATCAGCCCCAGCATTTT.

This clonotype was observed at least ten times. The CDR3 bases are TGTGCCAGCAGCTTTCGCCCCTCCTCAGATACGCAGTATTTT. It specifies CASSFRPSSDTQYF. The chain is built from TRBV7-6 and TRBJ2-3; D remains unclear. The V end was cut by 3 bases, the J end by 4 bases, with 11 bases between. The CDR3 is 14 residues long. Germline assignment: CDR1 SGHVS and CDR2 FNYEAQ.

This clonotype appeared many times. The rearrangement joins TRBV28 to TRBJ2-3; D might be TRBD2 (6 bases). Trimming took 7 bases from V and 0 from J, leaving 14 bases between them. The CDR3 runs to 15 residues. Germline CDR1 and CDR2: MDHEN and SYDVKM. The CDR3 protein is CASKKGGTSTDTQYF. CDR3 nucleotide sequence: TGTGCCAGCAAAAAGGGCGGGACTAGCACAGATACGCAGTATTTT.

This CDR3 reads CASRLGTGYRGQPQHF. The CDR3 DNA follows: TGTGCCAGCAGACTCGGGACAGGGTACCGGGGTCAGCCCCAGCATTTT. This sequence joins TRBV6-5 and TRBJ1-5; 9 bases fit TRBD1. Germline CDR1 MNHEY, CDR2 SVGAGI. The length of the CDR3 is 16 residues. V dropped 6 bases and J dropped 6; count of bases not matched to a gene: 12.

This chain links TRBV2 with TRBJ2-4, with D perhaps TRBD2 (5 bases). CDR3 size: 15 residues. CDR1 is SNHLY and CDR2 is FYNNEI in the germline V gene. Trimming took 8 bases from V and 9 from J, leaving 23 bases between them. The CDR3 nucleotides are TGTGCCAGCTCACCACTTCCGACCCTTGAGGGCATTCAGTACTTC. Translated: CASSPLPTLEGIQYF.

This clonotype was recorded at least ten times. The J gene is TRBJ1-2, the V gene TRBV14; the D is unclear. V lost 4 bases, J lost 4 bases, and 13 bases lay in between. The CDR3 sequence is 14 residues long. Looked up from germline, CDR1 is SGHDN and CDR2 is FVKESK. DNA for the CDR3: TGTGCCAGCAGCCTTTTGGACGTCAGCTATGGCTACACCTTC. Its protein is CASSLLDVSYGYTF.